These 14 T cell receptor beta chains came from one sample sequenced in a study of graft-versus-host responses after intestinal transplantation. Assay used: immunoSEQ multiplex PCR; TCRdb lists only in-frame clones, some missing. Seen here are around 19,000 clones, 35% to 40% observed once, and the top ten hold 2% to 2.5%. The input for sequencing was alloreactive CD4+ T cells from a mixed lymphocyte reaction culture, taken before transplantation. The subset is: CFSE-low proliferating T cells sorted from roughly 6-day pre-transplant mixed lymphocyte reaction (GvH or HvG direction). The receptors were gathered from a human patient who was an organ donor for intestinal transplantation.

Written as DNA, the CDR3 is TGTGCCAGCATGATGACAGGGAATGGCTACACCTTC. It specifies CASMMTGNGYTF. V gene TRBV6-5 combines with J gene TRBJ1-2; 7 bases match TRBD1. V lost 7 bases, J lost 6 bases, and 5 bases stayed unmatched. Germline CDR1 reads MNHEY; CDR2 reads SVGAGI. This CDR3 has 12 amino acids.

V gene TRBV28 combines with J gene TRBJ1-3; 8 positions match TRBD1. The CDR3 is 16 amino acids. V lost 3 bases to trimming and J lost 4 bases; unmatched junction nucleotides: 8. Per germline, CDR1 MDHEN and CDR2 SYDVKM. CDR3 region: CASSFLPGQVGNTIYF. CDR3 sequence (DNA): TGTGCCAGCAGTTTTCTTCCGGGACAGGTGGGAAACACCATATATTTT.

There are a few counts of this clone. The V and J genes are TRBV6-1 and TRBJ2-7; TRBD1 matches 7 bases. This CDR3 is 15 amino acids long. Looked up from germline, CDR1 is MNHNS and CDR2 is SASEGT. J lost 2 bases, V lost 6 bases, and 10 bases had no gene match. In DNA form, the CDR3 reads TGTGCCAGCAGGCCAAAGGGGGCCAATACCTACGAGCAGTACTTC. It translates to CASRPKGANTYEQYF.

V usage is TRBV10-2 and J usage is TRBJ2-1; perhaps TRBD1 as D (5 bases). V was pared by 4 bases and J by 3 bases, with 7 bases between. The CDR3 loop spans 13 amino acids. Germline V CDR1 and CDR2: WSHSY, SAAADI. Written as DNA, the CDR3 is TGCGCCAGCAGTGGGGGCCTCTACAATGAGCAGTTCTTC. Translating it yields CASSGGLYNEQFF.

The chain combines TRBV5-1 with TRBJ2-1; D possibly corresponds to TRBD1 (5 bases). Per the germline V gene, CDR1 is SGHRS and CDR2 is YFSETQ. The germline V and J ends were trimmed by 7 bases and 9 bases, with 20 bases remaining between them. The CDR3 consists of 14 residues. The CDR3 is CASGHLLTGSEQFF. The CDR3 coding sequence is TGCGCCAGCGGACACCTACTAACGGGTAGTGAGCAGTTCTTC.

The chain employs TRBV7-2 and TRBJ1-1; TRBD1 aligns across 7 bases. Germline V gives CDR1 SGHTA, CDR2 FQGNSA. Trimming at V came to 2 bases and at J to 0 bases, leaving 6 bases not matched to a gene. CDR3 length: 16 residues. CDR3 bases: TGTGCCAGCAGCTTAAGCCGGGACAGCATGAACACTGAAGCTTTCTTT. It specifies CASSLSRDSMNTEAFF.

This clone was recorded a few times. V and J are TRBV7-9 and TRBJ2-7; a weak D match, TRBD2 (5 bases). V dropped 5 bases and J dropped 3 bases, with 17 bases sitting between them. This CDR3 region has 15 residues. The V gene's germline CDR1 is SEHNR and CDR2 FQNEAQ (reference sequence). The CDR3, as DNA: TGTGCCAGCAGCCTCTGGCTAGCTGATATCTACGAGCAGTACTTC. Amino acids: CASSLWLADIYEQYF.

J is TRBJ1-1 and V is TRBV25-1, with D unresolved. The CDR3 is made up of 13 amino acids. Germline CDR1 is MGHDK and CDR2 is SYGVNS. The germline V and J ends were trimmed by 4 bases and 1 base, with 7 bases remaining between them. CDR3 residues: CASSVPGNTEAFF. DNA of the CDR3: TGTGCCAGCAGTGTCCCAGGGAACACTGAAGCTTTCTTT.

This clone was picked up a small number of times. CDR3 residues: CASSPGAGLEQYF. CDR3 nucleotides: TGTGCCAGCTCACCAGGGGCAGGCCTCGAGCAGTACTTC. This chain joins TRBV18 and TRBJ2-7, with a possible D match to TRBD1 (5 bases). Germline V lookup: CDR1 KGHSH, CDR2 LQKENI. CDR3 length equals 13 residues. V lost 2 bases, J lost 6 bases, and 11 bases lay in between.

This clone came up a few times. The chain combines TRBV5-1 with TRBJ2-7; TRBD2 matches at 8 bases. CDR3 length: 15 amino acids. Looked up from germline, CDR1 is SGHRS and CDR2 is YFSETQ. V lost 4 bases and J lost 0; bases outside the gene matches: 6. The CDR3 is CASSDTSGYSYEQYF. The CDR3 bases are TGCGCCAGCAGCGACACTAGCGGTTACTCCTACGAGCAGTACTTC.

The chain links TRBV10-3 to TRBJ2-7; TRBD2 is a possible D gene (6 bases). Trimming left V 4 bases short and J 2 bases short, with 12 bases between. The germline V gene encodes CDR1 ENHRY and CDR2 SYGVKD. CDR3 size: 14 residues. CDR3 in DNA: TGTGCCATCAGTGGTAGCGGAGATGCCTACGAGCAGTACTTC. Residues: CAISGSGDAYEQYF.

The chain has TRBV5-6 and TRBJ2-3, with a weak D call TRBD2 (5 bases). Trimming left V 6 bases short and J 1 base short, with 9 bases between. The CDR3 has 13 amino acids. Germline loops: CDR1 SGHDT, CDR2 YYEEEE. CDR3 protein: CASNQAGTDTQYF. The CDR3 nucleotides are TGTGCCAGCAACCAAGCGGGCACAGATACGCAGTATTTT.

The chain has TRBV10-1 and TRBJ2-3, with a weak D call TRBD2 (5 bases). The CDR3 is made up of 16 amino acids. CDR1 and CDR2 (germline): WNHNN, SYGVQD (reference sequence). V lost 3 bases, J lost 6 bases, and 19 bases lay in between. CDR3 loop: CASSDNPGNSWDTQYF. For the CDR3, the DNA is TGCGCCAGCAGTGATAACCCCGGGAATTCATGGGATACGCAGTATTTT.

This clone was counted a single time. This rearrangement joins TRBV4-2 to TRBJ2-7; TRBD2 might be the D (5 bases). Germline lookup yields CDR1 LGHNA and CDR2 YNFKEQ. The CDR3 is made up of 11 amino acids. V lost 4 bases and J 6 bases, leaving 7 bases between the germline ends. The CDR3 DNA is TGTGCCAGCAGCCGCGGACTCGAGCAGTACTTC. Translation gives CASSRGLEQYF.